This T cell receptor (beta chain) was sequenced during a study of beta chain features in type 1 diabetes. V was clipped by 0 bases and J by 1 base, with 11 bases between them. Germline values: CDR1 KGHSH, CDR2 LQKENI. CDR3 length: 16 residues. Sequencing targeted expressed TCRB transcripts, as all isolated RNA had been reverse transcribed. Generated by immunoSEQ multiplex PCR, the TCRdb table keeps only in-frame clones and is missing some. The sample consists of about 270,000 clones, 13% to 15% of them appearing once. General study findings and limits: It was among patients, rather than healthy donors, that naive, central memory and Treg TCRB repertoires appeared more similar. Fewer insertions but more deletions were seen at VDJ junctions in type 1 diabetes patients. Type 1 diabetes patients had moderately but significantly shorter TCRB CDR3s in all four CD4+ subsets.

In its sample, this clone was seen a few times. Its antigen remains unknown. Averaging approximately 110 mL, one heparinised blood draw came from each individual donor. A CD45RO/CCR7/CD25/CD127/CD95/CD27 panel sorted naive, central memory, regulatory and stem cell-like memory CD4+ cells. The sequence was collected from a man aged 25-45 years with type 1 diabetes. The chain uses TRBV18 and TRBJ2-3, with a possible D match to TRBD1 (6 bases). Sequencing used naive CD4+ T cells from blood. The CDR3 sequence: CASSPPGTYGTDTQYF. The CDR3 nucleotides are TGTGCCAGCTCACCACCCGGGACATACGGCACAGATACGCAGTATTTT.